This entry features one T cell receptor beta chain sequence. Its antigen is not yet known. A roughly 2.5 ml peripheral blood sample was drawn into PAXgene tubes per donor and stored at -80°C. Without any T cell sorting, total RNA was extracted from whole blood using the PAXgene blood miRNA kit on an automated QIAcube. Peripheral blood from monozygotic twin pairs, either concordant or discordant for inflammatory bowel disease, underwent deep TCRalpha and TCRbeta repertoire profiling that used unique molecular barcoding. Smoking habits were recorded for all twin pairs, with individuals classified as current, former or never smokers. These data belong to a study of monozygotic twins with inflammatory bowel disease (dated by TCRdb to between 2019 and 2020). About the study as a whole: In total, 30 or so monozygotic twin pairs made up the full study: 19 Danish pairs, all IBD-discordant, plus nine German pairs, of which four were IBD-concordant and five were IBD-discordant. Disease-associated traits were sought mainly through comparisons between IBD patients and their genetically identical healthy co-twins within discordant pairs. Each individual had, on average, about 151 000 unique TCRalpha sequences and 181 000 unique TCRbeta sequences available for analysis. Overall results and qualifications from the work: Measured by the inverse Simpson index, TCRbeta repertoire diversity was lower in IBD patients than in their healthy co-twins. Fewer clonotypes were shared with other individuals by IBD patients than by healthy twins, most markedly in patients showing signs of disease activity. The analysis was unable to tell apart different T cell subtypes. Repertoire similarity did not differ between concordant and discordant twins, possibly due to limited statistical power. Because patients were on differing immunosuppressive treatments, the repertoires may have picked up extra background noise and inter-individual variability. The results gave no support for a single strong signal or clonotype linked to IBD.

Via the germline V gene, CDR1 is MRHNA and CDR2 SNTAGT. Measured from the cysteine to the phenylalanine, the CDR3 is 13 residues long. The entry carries no DNA sequence. Library construction relied on 5' RACE. For each TCR library, 3,500 to 4,500 ng of total RNA was used. For each sample, cDNA synthesis was carried out in eight separate reactions using SMARTScribe reverse transcriptase. During cDNA synthesis, unique molecular identifiers containing a 6-nucleotide sample barcode were introduced by template switching. Amplification of TCRalpha and TCRbeta cDNA involved two nested PCRs of approximately 16 and 10 cycles, and each PCR was followed by bead purification. Before amplification, cDNA was treated with uracil DNA-glycosylase and purified using the QIAquick PCR purification kit. The second PCR was the step at which Illumina TruSeq-compatible adapters and sample-specific barcodes were added. TapeStation and Qubit were used to check library quality and concentration, and roughly 4.6 ng of each library was pooled. Sequencing of pooled libraries was carried out on an Illumina HiSeq2500 single-index Rapid Run using 2 x 100 bp reads and custom sequencing primers. The published analysis was carried out like this. PCR and sequencing errors were corrected by UMI-based consensus assembly using MiGEC version 1.2.6. MiXCR version 2.1.1 was used for V(D)J alignment, clonotype assembly and CDR3 extraction. To normalise gene usage, clonotype sharing and MAIT/NKT TCR abundance, the analysis used the top 1000, 10 000 and 20 000 clonotypes per sample. Diversity was computed as the inverse Simpson index with the vegan R package after downsampling to 27 000 UMIs. Statistical testing used paired Mann-Whitney U tests on the discordant twin pairs and applied Benjamini-Hochberg correction for multiple testing. Through TCRdb reprocessing, the reads give one entry per CDR3 protein sequence; DNA is omitted. The V and J calls, along with clone size, are taken from TCRdb and not from the paper's own processing. This sample's records show around 410,000 distinct CDR3 sequences. The top ten hold 2% to 2.5% of the sample.

This receptor chain uses TRBV6-4 and TRBJ2-1; TCRdb proposes TRBD1, but this gene call is untestable without DNA. The sequence was collected from a human donor with ulcerative colitis or Crohn's disease, or a healthy co-twin of an affected twin (not recorded which). What was sequenced was blood. The CDR3 reads as follows: CASSRQGRDEQFF.